Listed here are 3 T cell receptor beta chains from one sample, sequenced in a study of blood T cell repertoires in COVID-19. Profiled with immunoSEQ multiplex PCR; TCRdb holds only in-frame clones, not every one. There are under 95,000 clones in the sample; roughly 85% occur only once, and about an eighth lies in the top ten. Sequenced sample: peripheral blood. The receptors shown here come from a human donor in a cohort sampled during active COVID-19.

This rearrangement joins TRBV6-6 to TRBJ2-2; 10 bases align to TRBD1. Per germline, CDR1 MNHNY and CDR2 SVGAGI (reference sequence). This CDR3 comprises 17 residues. V lost 5 bases and J lost 0; bases outside the gene matches: 6. CDR3 sequence reads: CASSRGQGPSNTGELFF. CDR3 sequence (DNA): TGTGCCAGCAGTCGGGGACAGGGGCCTTCGAACACCGGGGAGCTGTTTTTT.

The chain links TRBV11-2 to TRBJ2-7; D may be TRBD1 (8 bases). Germline CDR1 reads SGHAT; CDR2 reads FQNNGV. CDR3 length equals 17 residues. Trimming stripped 7 bases from V and 2 bases from J, with 24 bases between. Here the CDR3 reads CASTRTGWSSGPYEQYF. The CDR3 DNA reads as TGTGCCAGCACCAGGACAGGGTGGTCTAGCGGCCCCTACGAGCAGTACTTC.

The V gene is TRBV14, the J gene TRBJ2-7; 8 bases fit TRBD1. CDR1 is SGHDN, CDR2 FVKESK, per germline. This CDR3 region has 13 residues. The ends lost 9 bases at V and 4 bases at J; junction bases unmatched: 8. Here the CDR3 reads CASSDREVYEQYF. The DNA for the CDR3 is TGTGCCAGTTCGGACAGGGAGGTTTACGAGCAGTACTTC. Full variable domain (missing parts from reference TRBV14 and TRBJ2-7): EAGVTQFPSHSVIEKGQTVTLRCDPISGHDNLYWYRRVMGKEIKFLLHFVKESKQDESGMPNNRFLAERTGGTYSTLKVQPAELEDSGVYFCASSDREVYEQYFGPGTRLTVT.